The 30 T cell receptor beta chains listed next were all sequenced from one sample in a study of blood T cell repertoires in COVID-19. Profiling relied on immunoSEQ multiplex PCR, and the TCRdb table lists in-frame clones only, not all of them. Among about 310,000 clones listed, about nine tenths were seen once. Specimen: PBMCs or T cells enriched from blood (not recorded which). These receptors were taken from a man aged 60 to 75 who had recovered from COVID-19.

The gene calls are TRBV7-3 and TRBJ2-3; 11 bases match TRBD2. Germline CDR1 is SGHTA and CDR2 is FQGTGA. The CDR3 is made up of 15 amino acids. The V and J ends lost 6 bases and 6 bases, in that order; junction bases with no gene match: 8. DNA for the CDR3: TGTGCCAGCAGGGACGGGACTAGCGGATTCGATACGCAGTATTTT. This gives the protein CASRDGTSGFDTQYF.

The table lists this clone with many counts. The rearrangement links TRBV9 to TRBJ2-7; possibly TRBD2 for D (5 bases). V lost 3 bases, J lost 3 bases, and 22 bases lay in between. This CDR3 has 17 residues. Germline loops: CDR1 SGDLS, CDR2 YYNGEE. This CDR3 reads CASSGDYKTRRDYEQYF. For the CDR3, the DNA is TGTGCCAGCAGCGGAGATTACAAGACTCGCCGGGACTACGAGCAGTACTTC.

The V call is TRBV28, the J call TRBJ2-1, with D maybe TRBD2 (5 bases). Germline lookup yields CDR1 MDHEN and CDR2 SYDVKM. The CDR3 totals 15 residues. Deletions cut 7 bases from V and 0 bases from J, with 13 bases between. The CDR3 bases are TGTGCCAGCAAGTTCGGAGGACCCTCCTACAATGAGCAGTTCTTC. Amino acids: CASKFGGPSYNEQFF.

The chain recombines TRBV5-1 with TRBJ2-1; tentatively, D is TRBD1 (5 bases). CDR1 and CDR2 (germline): SGHRS, YFSETQ. This CDR3 spans 15 amino acids. Between the trimmed V and J ends, which lost 1 base and 7 bases, there was a span of 15 bases. CDR3 nucleotides: TGCGCCAGCAGCTTGAACAGGCTAGGCGAAAATGAGCAGTTCTTC. The encoded protein is CASSLNRLGENEQFF.

The chain uses TRBV3-1 (or the pseudogene TRBV3-2) and TRBJ1-5; D not resolved. Germline CDR1 reads LGHDT; CDR2 reads YNNKEL (reference sequence). The CDR3 length is 15 residues. Trimming stripped 1 base from V and 3 bases from J, with 10 bases between. The CDR3 here is CASSQGAANNQPQHF. The CDR3 DNA reads TGTGCCAGCAGCCAAGGGGCAGCTAACAATCAGCCCCAGCATTTT.

In this sample, this clone turned up a few times. CDR3 loop: CASSRGSGNEQYF. Written as DNA, the CDR3 is TGTGCCAGCAGCCGGGGTTCGGGGAACGAGCAGTACTTC. This chain uses TRBV3-1 (or the pseudogene TRBV3-2) with TRBJ2-7, with a tentative D call TRBD2 (5 bases). Per the germline V gene, CDR1 is LGHDT and CDR2 is YNNKEL (reference sequence). The V and J ends lost 4 bases and 5 bases respectively, with 12 bases between them. This CDR3 is 13 amino acids long.

The J gene is TRBJ2-7, the V gene TRBV5-5, with D tentatively TRBD2 (5 bases). The germline CDR1 and CDR2 sequences are SGHKS and YYEKEE (reference sequence). V was trimmed by 4 bases and J by 7 bases, leaving 9 bases between them. This CDR3 has 11 residues. The CDR3 sequence is CASSGSWEQYF. For the CDR3, the DNA is TGTGCCAGCAGCGGGAGCTGGGAGCAGTACTTC.

The chain links TRBV18 to TRBJ2-6, with D possibly TRBD1 on 5 matching bases. CDR1 and CDR2 (germline): KGHSH, LQKENI. The CDR3 covers 15 residues. The V gene lost 3 bases and the J gene lost 0 bases, with 6 bases spanning the gap. CDR3: CASSPTVSGANVLTF. Written as DNA, the CDR3 is TGTGCCAGCTCACCGACAGTCTCTGGGGCCAACGTCCTGACTTTC.

The chain has TRBV5-1 and TRBJ1-1; TRBD1 aligns across 8 bases. The germline gives CDR1 SGHRS, CDR2 YFSETQ. The CDR3 has 14 residues. With 7 bases clipped from V and 3 bases from J, the junction kept 8 bases outside the gene matches. The CDR3 bases are TGCGCCAGCCGAGGACAGGGCTCTGACACTGAAGCTTTCTTT. It encodes CASRGQGSDTEAFF.

This chain connects TRBV7-3 to TRBJ2-2, with 8 bases matching TRBD1. The ends lost 4 bases at V and 4 bases at J; junction bases unmatched: 2. Germline assignment: CDR1 SGHTA and CDR2 FQGTGA. The CDR3 length is 14 residues. The CDR3 protein is CASSSTGGTGELFF. Here the CDR3 DNA reads TGTGCCAGCAGCTCCACAGGGGGCACCGGGGAGCTGTTTTTT.

The J gene is TRBJ2-3, the V gene TRBV29-1; 13 bases are a match to TRBD2. This CDR3 spans 17 amino acids. V trimming: 0 bases; J trimming: 0 bases; junction bases outside the gene matches: 3. Per the germline V gene, CDR1 is SQVTM and CDR2 is ANQGSEA. The DNA of the CDR3 is TGCAGCGTTGAAGATGGGGGACTAGCGGGGAGCACAGATACGCAGTATTTT. Translation: CSVEDGGLAGSTDTQYF.

V and J are TRBV19 and TRBJ2-5; D unclear. The CDR3 consists of 14 residues. Germline V gene lookup returns CDR1 LNHDA and CDR2 SQIVND (reference sequence). The V end was cut by 3 bases, the J end by 2 bases, with 10 bases between. The CDR3 coding sequence is TGTGCCAGTAGTATTGCACAACCTCAAGAGACCCAGTACTTC. Protein sequence: CASSIAQPQETQYF.

The CDR3 nucleotides are TGTGCCAGCAGCTTAGTCGGCGGGAGGGTTGTCGGGGAGCTGTTTTTT. Its protein is CASSLVGGRVVGELFF. J is TRBJ2-2 and V is TRBV11-2, with TRBD2 identical over 9 bases. The CDR3 sequence is 16 residues long. Losses at the gene ends were 1 base for V and 7 bases for J; bases not matched to a gene: 7. Germline V lookup: CDR1 SGHAT, CDR2 FQNNGV. The entire variable domain, with the rest obtained from reference TRBV11-2 and TRBJ2-2, is as follows: EAGVAQSPRYKIIEKRQSVAFWCNPISGHATLYWYQQILGQGPKLLIQFQNNGVVDDSQLPKDRFSAERLKGVDSTLKIQPAKLEDSAVYLCASSLVGGRVVGELFFGEGSRLTVL.

The gene calls are TRBV6-2 or TRBV6-3 and TRBJ2-5; TRBD2 might be the D (5 bases). Germline lookup yields CDR1 MNHEY and CDR2 SVGEGT. V dropped 6 bases and J dropped 5 bases, with 13 bases sitting between them. The CDR3 runs to 13 residues. This chain's CDR3 is CASSNQPGETQYF. As DNA, the CDR3 is TGTGCCAGCAGCAACCAGCCGGGGGAGACCCAGTACTTC.

This chain joins TRBV10-3 and TRBJ1-1; D uncertain. The V end lost 2 bases, the J end lost 5 bases, and 15 bases lay between the germline ends. This CDR3 spans 15 amino acids. Germline CDR1 is ENHRY and CDR2 is SYGVKD. The CDR3 loop reads CAISESGFRETEAFF. The CDR3 DNA follows: TGTGCCATCAGTGAGAGCGGCTTTAGGGAGACTGAAGCTTTCTTT.

The chain uses TRBV5-1 and TRBJ1-4, with D possibly TRBD1 on 5 matching bases. The V end was cut by 4 bases, the J end by 4 bases, with 8 bases between. The CDR3 length is 13 residues. Germline V CDR1 and CDR2: SGHRS, YFSETQ. CDR3 DNA: TGCGCCAGCAGCATGACAGTTAATGAAAAACTGTTTTTT. Protein sequence: CASSMTVNEKLFF.

This rearrangement joins TRBV7-9 to TRBJ1-1; D ambiguous. V was pared by 4 bases and J by 9 bases, with 9 bases between. This CDR3 is built from 11 residues. Germline CDR1 reads SEHNR; CDR2 reads FQNEAQ (reference sequence). Written as DNA, the CDR3 is TGTGCCAGCAGCTACGGGGAAAAAGCTTTCTTT. Translated: CASSYGEKAFF.

V is TRBV28 and J is TRBJ1-2; D perhaps matches TRBD1 (6 bases). Germline lookup yields CDR1 MDHEN and CDR2 SYDVKM. The CDR3 has 13 residues. V dropped 5 bases and J dropped 3 bases, with 10 bases sitting between them. This CDR3 is CASSATGDYGYTF. CDR3 bases: TGTGCCAGCAGTGCGACAGGCGACTATGGCTACACCTTC.

Of note for this clone: At the DNA level, this CDR3 is encoded by other sequences in the same sample as well. The chain couples TRBV7-9 to TRBJ1-2, with a possible D match to TRBD1 (5 bases). Per the germline V gene, CDR1 is SEHNR and CDR2 is FQNEAQ (reference sequence). The ends were cut back, 1 base at V and 1 base at J, with 7 bases in the middle. CDR3 size: 14 residues. In DNA form, the CDR3 reads TGTGCCAGCAGCTTAGGACAGAGTAACTATGGCTACACCTTC. Encoded protein: CASSLGQSNYGYTF.

The chain couples TRBV28 to TRBJ2-7; TRBD2 might be the D (11 bases). The CDR3 is 17 amino acids. V was trimmed by 9 bases and J by 0 bases, leaving 24 bases between them. Germline V CDR1 and CDR2: MDHEN, SYDVKM. CDR3 sequence reads: CASDRGRLAGGSYEQYF. CDR3 DNA sequence: TGTGCCAGTGACAGGGGGCGGCTAGCGGGAGGCTCCTACGAGCAGTACTTC.

This clone occurred a few times. The rearrangement uses TRBV28 and TRBJ1-2; TRBD1 matches at 9 bases. J gave up 4 bases and V 3 bases, and 6 bases lay outside the gene matches. The CDR3 loop spans 15 amino acids. From germline, CDR1 is MDHEN and CDR2 SYDVKM. The CDR3 sequence: CASSLPGTGSYGYTF. The CDR3 DNA follows: TGTGCCAGCAGTTTGCCCGGGACAGGGTCCTATGGCTACACCTTC.

The chain joins TRBV10-3 to TRBJ1-4; no clear D gene. The CDR3 has 13 amino acids. The germline V gene has CDR1 ENHRY and CDR2 SYGVKD. V lost 8 bases and J 4 bases, leaving 11 bases between the germline ends. CDR3: CAISPRGNEKLFF. CDR3 bases: TGTGCCATCTCCCCCCGAGGTAATGAAAAACTGTTTTTT.

V is TRBV19 and J is TRBJ2-2; 7 bases match TRBD2. From germline, CDR1 is LNHDA and CDR2 SQIVND (reference sequence). The CDR3 is 15 residues long. Losses at the gene ends were 3 bases for V and 3 bases for J; bases not matched to a gene: 4. The CDR3 region has the DNA TGTGCCAGTAGTATTACTAGCGTGGACACCGGGGAGCTGTTTTTT. This codes for CASSITSVDTGELFF.

The chain recombines TRBV15 with TRBJ2-7; 8 bases are a match to TRBD2. The V and J ends lost 1 base and 2 bases, in that order; junction bases with no gene match: 16. Germline CDR1 reads LNHNV; CDR2 reads YYDKDF (reference sequence). CDR3 size: 19 residues. The CDR3 DNA is TGTGCCACCAGCAGAGTTGGGGGGCATGAAAGCGGGAGCGCCTACGAGCAGTACTTC. Translated, it gives CATSRVGGHESGSAYEQYF.

This clone showed up just a few times. J is TRBJ1-2 and V is TRBV3-1 (or the pseudogene TRBV3-2); a weak D match, TRBD1 (6 bases). The germline CDR1 and CDR2 sequences are LGHDT and YNNKEL (reference sequence). Trimming shortened V by 0 bases and J by 4 bases, and 9 bases separated the two germline ends. The CDR3 sequence is 14 residues long. CDR3 bases: TGTGCCAGCAGCCAAGATGACAGGTTCTATGGCTACACCTTC. It encodes CASSQDDRFYGYTF.

This clone came up once. The V and J genes are TRBV28 and TRBJ1-3, with D unresolved. Germline V gene sequence: CDR1 MDHEN, CDR2 SYDVKM. The V and J ends lost 8 bases and 2 bases respectively, with 7 bases between them. The CDR3 totals 12 residues. The CDR3 DNA follows: TGTGCCAGCTGTAGTGCTGGAAACACCATATATTTT. This sequence encodes CASCSAGNTIYF.

This clone was picked up a small number of times. The chain has TRBV30 and TRBJ1-5; D is perhaps TRBD1 (5 bases). Trimming took off 0 bases at V and 3 bases at J, with 12 bases between the two ends. This CDR3 has 15 amino acids. CDR1 is GTSNPN and CDR2 is SVGIG in the germline V gene (reference sequence). The CDR3 nucleotides are TGTGCCTGGAGTGTAAAGGGACTTTACAATCAGCCCCAGCATTTT. Translated: CAWSVKGLYNQPQHF.

V gene TRBV12-3 or TRBV12-4 combines with J gene TRBJ1-6; 7 bases agree with TRBD1. This CDR3 contains 13 residues. With V trimmed by 5 bases and J by 12 bases, 7 bases remained unmatched. CDR3 sequence reads: CASSRDSYGPLHF. The CDR3 DNA is TGTGCCAGCAGTCGGGACAGTTACGGACCCCTCCACTTT.

This chain uses TRBV6-5 with TRBJ1-1; D is perhaps TRBD1 (5 bases). The CDR3 length is 14 residues. Per germline, CDR1 MNHEY and CDR2 SVGAGI. Trimming took 5 bases from V and 1 from J, leaving 11 bases between them. The chain's CDR3 is CASSPVDKNTEAFF. The CDR3 bases are TGTGCCAGCAGTCCGGTGGACAAGAACACTGAAGCTTTCTTT.

The V gene is TRBV2, the J gene TRBJ2-5; TRBD2 is a possible D gene (6 bases). Germline loops: CDR1 SNHLY, CDR2 FYNNEI. The CDR3 sequence is 14 residues long. The V end lost 2 bases, the J end lost 4 bases, and 11 bases lay between the germline ends. CDR3 region: CASSELLAGETQYF. CDR3 coding DNA: TGTGCCAGCAGTGAATTACTAGCCGGAGAGACCCAGTACTTC.